This TCR beta chain was profiled in a study of shared clonotypes between healthy human individuals. Naive CD8 cells lacked CD45RO and underwent positive selection for CCR7, leaving out terminally differentiated effector memory CD45RA+ cells. V gave up 4 bases and J gave up 0 bases; unmatched junction bases: 6. There are 16 residues in the CDR3. The germline CDR1 and CDR2 sequences are MDHEN and SYDVKM. The table came from immunoSEQ multiplex PCR; TCRdb's copy has only in-frame clones and leaves some out. Of 1.5 million to 2.5 million clones in the sample, approximately 94% are singletons; the top ten hold around 1.2%. On this clone: The antigen is not known.

Study-wide results and limits: Compared with memory subsets, naive subsets generally had larger estimated richness.

The sequenced material came from naive CD8+ T cells sorted from blood. The chain joins TRBV28 to TRBJ2-7; TRBD1 aligns across 10 bases. This sequence originates from a man aged 18 to 30 in good health. CDR3 sequence: CASSSPRTGGSYEQYF. DNA of the CDR3: TGTGCCAGCAGTTCCCCCCGGACAGGGGGCTCCTACGAGCAGTACTTC.